These 6 T cell receptor beta chains were sequenced from one sample in a study of CD8+ T cells in alopecia areata. Treatment here: oral pan-JAK inhibitor, 5-10 mg twice daily. Sequencing used cDNA as its template, made by extracting RNA and reverse transcribing it. Assay used: immunoSEQ multiplex PCR; TCRdb lists only in-frame clones, some missing. Altogether 200,000 or so clones are present, more than 30% being singletons, with the ten largest covering 0.45% to 0.55%. Sequencing used CD4+ T cells sorted from blood, obtained between weeks 30 and 35, from a patient treated with tofacitinib. These receptors originate from a human donor with alopecia areata.

The rearrangement uses TRBV11-2 and TRBJ2-1; TRBD2 aligns across 14 bases. The V segment lost 5 bases and the J segment 6 bases; nucleotides outside the gene matches: 6. The CDR3 runs to 16 residues. CDR1 and CDR2 (germline): SGHAT, FQNNGV. The CDR3 DNA is TGTGCCAGCAGCAAGGCCGGGACTAGCGGGAGCAATGAGCAGTTCTTC. It codes for CASSKAGTSGSNEQFF.

This clone has a handful of counts. The chain recombines TRBV7-2 with TRBJ1-2, with D uncertain. There are 11 residues in the CDR3. Germline V CDR1 and CDR2: SGHTA, FQGNSA. V was clipped by 5 bases and J by 2 bases, with 3 bases between them. This CDR3 reads CASSENYGYTF. In DNA, the CDR3 is TGTGCCAGCAGCGAAAACTATGGCTACACCTTC.

The CDR3 sequence: CASNPDSSYNEQFF. The CDR3 DNA reads TGTGCCAGCAATCCCGACAGTTCCTACAATGAGCAGTTCTTC. This chain links TRBV6-4 with TRBJ2-1, with a tentative D call TRBD1 (5 bases). Germline assignment: CDR1 MRHNA and CDR2 SNTAGT. The CDR3 is 14 residues long. The V end lost 7 bases, the J end lost 1 base, and 11 bases lay between the germline ends.

This rearrangement joins TRBV5-1 to TRBJ2-3; 9 bases fit TRBD1. V was pared by 1 base and J by 0 bases, with 3 bases of the junction left unmatched. This CDR3 has 16 amino acids. Germline V CDR1 and CDR2: SGHRS, YFSETQ. CDR3 sequence reads: CASSLHGTGSTDTQYF. CDR3 nucleotide sequence: TGCGCCAGCAGCTTGCATGGGACAGGGAGCACAGATACGCAGTATTTT.

This chain connects TRBV7-3 to TRBJ1-1; unclear D gene. The CDR3 sequence is 13 residues long. Trimming pared 5 bases from V and 0 bases from J, leaving 7 bases between. Germline-derived CDR1 and CDR2 are SGHTA and FQGTGA. The CDR3 DNA sequence: TGTGCCAGCAGCCCTTCTTTGAACACTGAAGCTTTCTTT. It is translated as CASSPSLNTEAFF. Full variable domain (rest looked up from reference TRBV7-3 and TRBJ1-1): GAGVSQTPSNKVTEKGKYVELRCDPISGHTALYWYRQSLGQGPEFLIYFQGTGAADDSGLPNDRFFAVRPEGSVSTLKIQRTERGDSAVYLCASSPSLNTEAFFGQGTRLTVV.

The sample holds a few counts of this clone. This chain uses TRBV19 with TRBJ2-5; 9 bases are shared with TRBD2. The CDR3 covers 15 residues. Trimming took 8 bases from V and 3 from J; bases not matched to a gene: 10. The germline gives CDR1 LNHDA, CDR2 SQIVND (reference sequence). For the CDR3, the DNA is TGTGCCAGTCAACGGCTAGCGGGGTTAAAAGAGACCCAGTACTTC. Translation: CASQRLAGLKETQYF.